This T cell receptor (beta chain) was sequenced in a study of blood T cell repertoires in COVID-19. The wider study: Material from acute and convalescent COVID-19 was sourced from the United States, Italy and Spain.

Only in-frame clones appear in the TCRdb table, and some are missing; sequencing was by immunoSEQ multiplex PCR. Altogether nearly 200,000 clones are present, just under 85% being singletons, with the ten largest covering around 5.5%. Trimming cost V 5 bases and J 7 bases; bases outside gene matches: 8. The CDR3 sequence is 15 residues long. The germline CDR1 and CDR2 sequences are SEHNR and FQNEAQ (reference sequence). The material sequenced was peripheral blood. This clonotype originated in a woman between 65 and 79 years old with active or convalescent COVID-19. This chain joins TRBV7-9 and TRBJ1-4; 9 nucleotides align to TRBD1. Here the CDR3 DNA reads TGTGCCAGCAGCCGTTCCGGGACAGGGTCTGAAAAACTGTTTTTT. Residues: CASSRSGTGSEKLFF.